What follows are 23 T cell receptor beta chains derived from one specimen sequenced in a study of cytomegalovirus exposure and HLA in healthy donors (dated by TCRdb to the late 2010s). Library preparation employed the immunoSEQ multiplex PCR assay. For the multiplex PCR, a mixture combining 60 forward primers for TCR Vbeta segments and 13 reverse primers for TCR Jbeta segments was used. Held by TCRdb, this immuneACCESS table contains in-frame sequences only and omits some clones. Under half of the omission traces to an unresolved V gene where checked; the cause of the rest is unknown. For this sample there are approximately 93,000 clones; roughly 63% appear just once. More than 5% of the sample goes to the ten largest clones. The sequencing sample was made of PBMCs. These TCRs come from a boy aged 5-17 years in good health and CMV-seropositive.

This clone was counted once. V and J are TRBV29-1 and TRBJ2-3; 8 positions agree with TRBD2. The CDR3 runs 14 residues. Trimming cost V 6 bases and J 0 bases; bases outside gene matches: 5. Germline V lookup: CDR1 SQVTM, CDR2 ANQGSEA. CDR3 loop: CSVGLAGSTDTQYF. The CDR3 DNA follows: TGCAGCGTCGGATTAGCGGGGAGCACAGATACGCAGTATTTT.

The genes are TRBV4-3 and TRBJ1-4; possibly TRBD1 for D (6 bases). CDR1 is LGHNA, CDR2 YSLEER, per germline. V was pared by 3 bases and J by 7 bases, with 15 bases between. This CDR3 comprises 15 residues. This CDR3 reads CASSQGTGIGEKLFF. CDR3 coding DNA: TGCGCCAGCAGCCAGGGTACAGGGATTGGTGAAAAACTGTTTTTT.

J is TRBJ1-1 and V is TRBV7-9; possibly TRBD1 for D (6 bases). CDR1 is SEHNR and CDR2 is FQNEAQ in the germline V gene (reference sequence). The CDR3 consists of 15 residues. The ends were cut back, 2 bases at V and 0 bases at J, with 10 bases in the middle. The CDR3 sequence: CASSLWGGLNTEAFF. The CDR3, as DNA: TGTGCCAGCAGCTTATGGGGGGGGCTGAACACTGAAGCTTTCTTT. The full variable domain, its missing parts supplied by reference TRBV7-9 and TRBJ1-1, is DTGVSQNPRHKITKRGQNVTFRCDPISEHNRLYWYRQTLGQGPEFLTYFQNEAQLEKSRLLSDRFSAERPKGSFSTLEIQRTEQGDSAMYLCASSLWGGLNTEAFFGQGTRLTVV.

There are a few counts of this clone. The V and J genes are TRBV5-8 and TRBJ1-3, with a possible D match to TRBD1 (5 bases). Germline CDR1 is SGHTS and CDR2 is YDEGEE. The CDR3 runs to 15 residues. V lost 0 bases, J lost 2 bases, and 9 bases lay in between. CDR3 residues: CASSLATGAGNTIYF. CDR3 nucleotide sequence: TGTGCCAGCAGCTTGGCAACGGGGGCTGGAAACACCATATATTTT.

The rearrangement joins TRBV6-1 to TRBJ2-7; TRBD2 matches at 7 bases. The V gene end was trimmed by 8 bases and the J gene end by 0 bases; junction bases not matched to a gene: 10. Germline V lookup: CDR1 MNHNS, CDR2 SASEGT. The CDR3 runs 15 residues. The CDR3 DNA follows: TGTGCCAGCGGGCTGGCGGGAGTAGTCTCCTACGAGCAGTACTTC. Translating it yields CASGLAGVVSYEQYF.

The chain links TRBV30 to TRBJ2-7, with D perhaps TRBD2 (6 bases). This CDR3 comprises 13 residues. Deletions cut 8 bases from V and 4 bases from J, with 18 bases between. The germline gives CDR1 GTSNPN, CDR2 SVGIG (reference sequence). The CDR3 nucleotides read TGTGCCACCGATGAGGGAGGTGGATACGAGCAGTACTTC. It specifies CATDEGGGYEQYF.

V gene TRBV5-1 combines with J gene TRBJ2-7; TRBD2 matches at 9 bases. This CDR3 has 16 amino acids. V lost 3 bases, J lost 3 bases, and 10 bases stayed unmatched. Per the germline V gene, CDR1 is SGHRS and CDR2 is YFSETQ. Here the CDR3 DNA reads TGCGCCAGCAGCTCTACCAGCGGGAGGCCAGTCTACGAGCAGTACTTC. The encoded protein is CASSSTSGRPVYEQYF.

The CDR3 nucleotides read TGTGCCAGCATGGGACAGCTAGAAAAACTGTTTTTT. It is translated as CASMGQLEKLFF. This rearrangement joins TRBV2 to TRBJ1-4; 7 bases are shared with TRBD1. CDR1 and CDR2 from the germline V gene are SNHLY and FYNNEI. The CDR3 spans 12 residues. V trimming: 7 bases; J trimming: 8 bases; junction bases outside the gene matches: 4.

This clone was seen only a few times. The chain links TRBV5-1 to TRBJ2-3; 13 positions match TRBD2. V lost 0 bases, J lost 0 bases, and 10 bases stayed unmatched. Germline V gives CDR1 SGHRS, CDR2 YFSETQ. This CDR3 is 20 amino acids long. CDR3 in amino acids: CASSLGILAGGIGSTDTQYF. The CDR3 nucleotides read TGCGCCAGCAGCTTGGGGATACTAGCGGGGGGGATCGGCAGCACAGATACGCAGTATTTT.

The sample holds a few counts of this clone. This chain joins TRBV10-3 and TRBJ1-5, with 7 nucleotides matching TRBD1. V trimming: 4 bases; J trimming: 0 bases; junction bases outside the gene matches: 0. Germline CDR1 ENHRY, CDR2 SYGVKD. The CDR3 has 14 residues. The CDR3 DNA reads as TGTGCCATCAGTGGGGACAGTAGCAATCAGCCCCAGCATTTT. Translating gives CAISGDSSNQPQHF.

The rearrangement joins TRBV5-1 to TRBJ1-2, with 7 bases that match TRBD1. Per the germline V gene, CDR1 is SGHRS and CDR2 is YFSETQ. The CDR3 has 15 amino acids. J lost 6 bases, V lost 4 bases, and 12 bases had no gene match. CDR3 protein: CASSLTNRDRNGYTF. CDR3 DNA: TGCGCCAGCAGCCTGACCAACCGGGACAGAAATGGCTACACCTTC. The full variable domain, with the rest looked up from reference TRBV5-1 and TRBJ1-2, is KAGVTQTPRYLIKTRGQQVTLSCSPISGHRSVSWYQQTPGQGLQFLFEYFSETQRNKGNFPGRFSGRQFSNSRSEMNVSTLELGDSALYLCASSLTNRDRNGYTFGSGTRLTVV.

The chain joins TRBV19 to TRBJ1-2, with 9 nucleotides matching TRBD1. With V trimmed by 4 bases and J by 3 bases, 15 bases remained unmatched. CDR3 length: 18 amino acids. Germline values: CDR1 LNHDA, CDR2 SQIVND (reference sequence). As DNA, the CDR3 is TGTGCCAGTAGTACACCTCCTCGATTCCGGACAGGGGACTATGGCTACACCTTC. Translating gives CASSTPPRFRTGDYGYTF.

The V call is TRBV19, the J call TRBJ2-1; possible D gene TRBD2, 5 bases. V lost 5 bases to trimming and J lost 0 bases, with 8 bases between them. CDR1 LNHDA and CDR2 SQIVND come from the germline V gene (reference sequence). The CDR3 spans 14 residues. The chain's CDR3 is CASSATSSYNEQFF. The DNA of the CDR3 is TGTGCCAGTAGTGCTACTAGCTCCTACAATGAGCAGTTCTTC. Full variable domain (missing parts from reference TRBV19 and TRBJ2-1): DGGITQSPKYLFRKEGQNVTLSCEQNLNHDAMYWYRQDPGQGLRLIYYSQIVNDFQKGDIAEGYSVSREKKESFPLTVTSAQKNPTAFYLCASSATSSYNEQFFGPGTRLTVL.

J is TRBJ2-2 and V is TRBV5-1; D is uncertain. Germline V gene lookup returns CDR1 SGHRS and CDR2 YFSETQ. The CDR3 totals 13 residues. V gave up 7 bases and J gave up 6 bases, with 13 bases separating them. The CDR3: CASVGSEAGELFF. The CDR3 DNA sequence: TGCGCCAGCGTCGGGTCAGAGGCCGGGGAGCTGTTTTTT.

The rearrangement uses TRBV25-1 and TRBJ2-1; tentative D call: TRBD1 (5 bases). Germline-derived CDR1 and CDR2 are MGHDK and SYGVNS. This CDR3 is built from 14 residues. Between the trimmed V and J ends, which lost 4 bases and 3 bases, there was a span of 10 bases. The CDR3 protein is CASSAADSYNEQFF. The CDR3 nucleotides read TGTGCCAGCAGTGCTGCCGACAGCTACAATGAGCAGTTCTTC.

The rearrangement links TRBV5-4 to TRBJ2-5, with TRBD2 matching over 11 bases. V was clipped by 2 bases and J by 4 bases; unmatched bases: 4. The CDR3 is made up of 15 amino acids. CDR1 SGHNT and CDR2 YYREEE come from the germline V gene (reference sequence). CDR3 residues: CASSLLAGVLETQYF. DNA of the CDR3: TGTGCCAGCAGCTTACTAGCGGGAGTCTTAGAGACCCAGTACTTC.

The chain uses TRBV30 and TRBJ1-2, with D tentatively TRBD1 (6 bases). The CDR3 length is 13 residues. V lost 4 bases and J lost 7, with 16 bases in between. The germline gives CDR1 GTSNPN, CDR2 SVGIG (reference sequence). The CDR3 coding sequence is TGTGCCTGGATCAGCCAGGGGCTGGGTGGCTACACCTTC. This codes for CAWISQGLGGYTF. Looking up the rest from reference TRBV30 and TRBJ1-2 gives the full variable domain: SQTIHQWPATLVQPVGSPLSLECTVEGTSNPNLYWYRQAAGRGLQLLFYSVGIGQISSEVPQNLSASRPQDRQFILSSKKLLLSDSGFYLCAWISQGLGGYTFGSGTRLTVV.

This clone showed up just a few times. The chain uses TRBV5-1 and TRBJ1-5; D unclear. Germline CDR1 and CDR2: SGHRS and YFSETQ. CDR3 length equals 13 residues. V lost 0 bases, J lost 7 bases, and 8 bases lay in between. CDR3 residues: CASSLVGEQPQHF. The CDR3 coding sequence is TGCGCCAGCAGCTTGGTCGGGGAGCAGCCCCAGCATTTT.

Regarding this clone: Other nucleotide sequences in the sample specify the same CDR3. V is TRBV5-1 and J is TRBJ1-4, with 7 bases matching TRBD1. The germline gives CDR1 SGHRS, CDR2 YFSETQ. V trimming: 5 bases; J trimming: 5 bases; junction bases outside the gene matches: 9. This CDR3 region has 15 residues. DNA of the CDR3: TGCGCCAGCAGTCGAATTCCGGGACAGAATGAAAAACTGTTTTTT. It translates to CASSRIPGQNEKLFF.

V is TRBV14 and J is TRBJ2-1, with TRBD2 identical over 11 bases. The V and J ends lost 4 bases and 3 bases, in that order; junction bases with no gene match: 8. There are 17 residues in the CDR3. Germline-derived CDR1 and CDR2 are SGHDN and FVKESK. The DNA for the CDR3 is TGTGCCAGCAGCCGAATTTCCGGACTAGCGGGCTACAATGAGCAGTTCTTC. Residues: CASSRISGLAGYNEQFF. Full variable domain (outside the CDR3, taken from reference TRBV14 and TRBJ2-1): EAGVTQFPSHSVIEKGQTVTLRCDPISGHDNLYWYRRVMGKEIKFLLHFVKESKQDESGMPNNRFLAERTGGTYSTLKVQPAELEDSGVYFCASSRISGLAGYNEQFFGPGTRLTVL.

The V gene is TRBV7-2, the J gene TRBJ2-7; 12 bases are shared with TRBD1. With 2 bases clipped from V and 6 bases from J, the junction kept 5 bases outside the gene matches. CDR3 length: 15 amino acids. CDR1 is SGHTA and CDR2 is FQGNSA in the germline V gene. Here the CDR3 reads CASSLTGQGAGEQYF. The CDR3 bases are TGTGCCAGCAGCTTAACGGGACAGGGGGCGGGCGAGCAGTACTTC.

The CDR3 spells CASRPRWTERWEKLFF. CDR3 sequence (DNA): TGTGCAAGTCGCCCGAGATGGACAGAAAGATGGGAAAAACTGTTTTTT. The chain employs TRBV12-2 and TRBJ1-4; the tabulated D call, TRBD1, remains unverified against the DNA. TRBV12-2 corresponds to a pseudogene. The CDR3 totals 16 residues.

With respect to this clone: An end of the junction does not agree with germline; a read error may underlie this. The chain joins TRBV9 to TRBJ1-3, with D uncertain. Germline CDR1 is SGDLS and CDR2 is YYNGEE. The CDR3 sequence is 13 residues long. The CDR3 bases are TGTGCCAGCAGCCCCACCCCACTTCAAATGGGGAGTTTT. This gives the protein CASSPTPLQMGSF.